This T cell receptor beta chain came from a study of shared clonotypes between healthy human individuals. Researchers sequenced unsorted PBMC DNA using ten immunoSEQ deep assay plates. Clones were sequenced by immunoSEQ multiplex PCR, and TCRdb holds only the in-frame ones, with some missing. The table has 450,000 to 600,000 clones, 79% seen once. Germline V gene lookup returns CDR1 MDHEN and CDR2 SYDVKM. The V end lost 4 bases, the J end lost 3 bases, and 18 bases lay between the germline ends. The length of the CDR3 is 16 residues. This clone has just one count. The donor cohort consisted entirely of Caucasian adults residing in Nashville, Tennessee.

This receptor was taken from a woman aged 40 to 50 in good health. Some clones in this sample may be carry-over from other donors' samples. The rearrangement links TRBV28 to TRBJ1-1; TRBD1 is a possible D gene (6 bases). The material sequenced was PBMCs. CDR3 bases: TGTGCCAGCAGTTGGTGGAACAGGGTAGGGGACACTGAAGCTTTCTTT. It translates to CASSWWNRVGDTEAFF.